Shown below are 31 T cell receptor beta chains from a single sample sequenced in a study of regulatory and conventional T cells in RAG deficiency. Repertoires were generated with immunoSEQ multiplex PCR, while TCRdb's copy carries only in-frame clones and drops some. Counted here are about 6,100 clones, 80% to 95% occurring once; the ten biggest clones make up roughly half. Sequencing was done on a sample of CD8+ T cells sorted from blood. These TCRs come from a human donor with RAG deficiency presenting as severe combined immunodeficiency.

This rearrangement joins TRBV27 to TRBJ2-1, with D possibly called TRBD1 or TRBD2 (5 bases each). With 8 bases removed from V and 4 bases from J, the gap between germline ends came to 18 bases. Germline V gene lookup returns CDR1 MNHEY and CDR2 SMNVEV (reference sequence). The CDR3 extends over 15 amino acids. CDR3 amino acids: CASGPWDGRYNEQFF. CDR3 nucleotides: TGTGCCAGCGGTCCCTGGGACGGCCGTTACAATGAGCAGTTCTTC.

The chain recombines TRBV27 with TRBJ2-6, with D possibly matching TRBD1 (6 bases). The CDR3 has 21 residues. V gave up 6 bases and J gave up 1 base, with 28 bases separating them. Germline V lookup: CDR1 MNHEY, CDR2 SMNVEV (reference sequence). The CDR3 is CASRAVLGAASVRSGANVLTF. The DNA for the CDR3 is TGTGCCAGCAGGGCGGTGCTGGGGGCAGCTTCAGTTCGGTCTGGGGCCAACGTCCTGACTTTC.

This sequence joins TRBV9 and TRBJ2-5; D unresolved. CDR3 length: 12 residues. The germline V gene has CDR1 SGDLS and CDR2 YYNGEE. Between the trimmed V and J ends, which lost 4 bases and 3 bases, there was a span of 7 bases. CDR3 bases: TGTGCCAGCAGCTACACCGAAGAGACCCAGTACTTC. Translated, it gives CASSYTEETQYF.

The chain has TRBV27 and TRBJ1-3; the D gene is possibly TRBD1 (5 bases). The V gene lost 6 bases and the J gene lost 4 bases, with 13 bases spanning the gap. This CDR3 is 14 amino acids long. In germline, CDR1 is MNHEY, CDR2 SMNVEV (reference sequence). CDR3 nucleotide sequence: TGTGCCAGCAGCAAGGGGTTGTGGGGAAACACCATATATTTT. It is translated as CASSKGLWGNTIYF.

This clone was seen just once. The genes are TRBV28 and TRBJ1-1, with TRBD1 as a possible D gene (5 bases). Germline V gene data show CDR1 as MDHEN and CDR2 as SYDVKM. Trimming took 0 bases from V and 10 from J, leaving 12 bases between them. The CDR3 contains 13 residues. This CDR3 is CASSLWGGLGAFF. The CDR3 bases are TGTGCCAGCAGTTTATGGGGGGGGTTGGGAGCTTTCTTT.

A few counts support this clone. DNA of the CDR3: TGTGCCAGCAGCTTGCTGGACAGGGGGCCCGGCTACACCTTC. This codes for CASSLLDRGPGYTF. The chain employs TRBV5-4 and TRBJ1-2; 11 positions agree with TRBD1. Germline values: CDR1 SGHNT, CDR2 YYREEE (reference sequence). Losses at the gene ends were 1 base for V and 8 bases for J; bases not matched to a gene: 4. The CDR3 runs to 14 residues.

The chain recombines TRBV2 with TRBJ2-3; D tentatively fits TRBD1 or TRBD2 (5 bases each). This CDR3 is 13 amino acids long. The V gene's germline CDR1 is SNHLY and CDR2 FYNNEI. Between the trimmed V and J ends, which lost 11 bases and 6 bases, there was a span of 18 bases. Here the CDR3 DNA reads TGTGCCTCCCCGAGGGGTCCCGGGGATACGCAGTATTTT. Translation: CASPRGPGDTQYF.

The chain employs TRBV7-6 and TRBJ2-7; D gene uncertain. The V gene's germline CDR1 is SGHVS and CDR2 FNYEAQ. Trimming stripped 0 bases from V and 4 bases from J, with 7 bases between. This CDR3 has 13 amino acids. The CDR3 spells CASSLASQYEQYF. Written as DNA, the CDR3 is TGTGCCAGCAGCTTAGCATCACAGTACGAGCAGTACTTC.

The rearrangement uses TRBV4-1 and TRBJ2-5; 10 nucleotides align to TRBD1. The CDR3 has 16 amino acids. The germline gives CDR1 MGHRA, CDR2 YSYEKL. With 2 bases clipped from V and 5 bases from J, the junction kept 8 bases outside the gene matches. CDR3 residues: CASSQSWTGGMETQYF. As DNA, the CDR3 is TGCGCCAGCAGCCAATCGTGGACAGGGGGAATGGAGACCCAGTACTTC.

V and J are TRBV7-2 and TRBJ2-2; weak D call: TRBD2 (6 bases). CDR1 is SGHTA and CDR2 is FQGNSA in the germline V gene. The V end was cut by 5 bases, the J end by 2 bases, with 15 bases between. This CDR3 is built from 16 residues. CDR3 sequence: CASSPTEGRNTGELFF. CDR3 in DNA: TGTGCCAGCAGCCCGACGGAGGGCAGAAACACCGGGGAGCTGTTTTTT.

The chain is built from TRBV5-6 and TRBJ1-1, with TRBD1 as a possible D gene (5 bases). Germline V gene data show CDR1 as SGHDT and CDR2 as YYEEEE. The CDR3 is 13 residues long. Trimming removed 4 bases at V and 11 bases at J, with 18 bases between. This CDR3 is CASSQGLSTFAFF. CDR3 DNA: TGTGCCAGCAGCCAGGGACTGTCGACGTTCGCTTTCTTT.

Written as DNA, the CDR3 is TGTGCCAGCAGTTTTAAGGCAGAGACCCAGTACTTC. Translated: CASSFKAETQYF. V usage is TRBV27 and J usage is TRBJ2-5; D gene uncertain. Trimming cost V 3 bases and J 4 bases, with 6 bases left between them. The germline CDR1 and CDR2 sequences are MNHEY and SMNVEV (reference sequence). The CDR3 extends over 12 amino acids.

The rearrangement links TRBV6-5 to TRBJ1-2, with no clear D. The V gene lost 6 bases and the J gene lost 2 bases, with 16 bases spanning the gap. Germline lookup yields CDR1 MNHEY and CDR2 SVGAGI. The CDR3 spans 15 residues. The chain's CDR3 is CASRGEGKRNYGYTF. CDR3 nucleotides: TGTGCCAGCAGGGGCGAGGGTAAGAGGAACTATGGCTACACCTTC.

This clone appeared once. CDR3 region: CASSTGTSGNTGELFF. For the CDR3, the DNA is TGTGCCAGCAGCACCGGGACTAGCGGGAACACCGGGGAGCTGTTTTTT. The chain links TRBV21-1 to TRBJ2-2; TRBD2 is the table's D call, not checked against the DNA. TRBV21-1 is classified as a pseudogene. This CDR3 is built from 16 residues.

The CDR3 loop reads CASSVVADTQYF. The CDR3 bases are TGTGCCAGCAGCGTAGTAGCAGATACGCAGTATTTT. This chain connects TRBV9 to TRBJ2-3; no definite D call. The germline gives CDR1 SGDLS, CDR2 YYNGEE. This CDR3 has 12 residues. Trimming took off 0 bases at V and 4 bases at J, with 3 bases between the two ends.

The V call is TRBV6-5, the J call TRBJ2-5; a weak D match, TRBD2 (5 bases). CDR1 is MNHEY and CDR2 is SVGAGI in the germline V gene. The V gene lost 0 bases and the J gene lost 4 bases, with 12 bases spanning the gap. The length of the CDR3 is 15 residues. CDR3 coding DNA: TGTGCCAGCAGTTACTCCTCCGGGGTAGGAGAGACCCAGTACTTC. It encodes CASSYSSGVGETQYF.

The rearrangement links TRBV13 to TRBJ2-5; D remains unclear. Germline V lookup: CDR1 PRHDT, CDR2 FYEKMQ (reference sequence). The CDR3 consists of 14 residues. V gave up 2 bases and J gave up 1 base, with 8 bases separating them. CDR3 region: CASSLRQVQETQYF. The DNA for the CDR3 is TGTGCCAGCAGCTTAAGGCAGGTCCAAGAGACCCAGTACTTC.

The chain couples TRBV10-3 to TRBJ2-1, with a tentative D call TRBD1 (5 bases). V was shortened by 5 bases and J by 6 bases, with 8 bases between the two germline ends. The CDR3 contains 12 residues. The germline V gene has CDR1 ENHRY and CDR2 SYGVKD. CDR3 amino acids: CAISLQGNEQFF. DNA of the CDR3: TGTGCCATCAGTCTGCAGGGCAATGAGCAGTTCTTC.

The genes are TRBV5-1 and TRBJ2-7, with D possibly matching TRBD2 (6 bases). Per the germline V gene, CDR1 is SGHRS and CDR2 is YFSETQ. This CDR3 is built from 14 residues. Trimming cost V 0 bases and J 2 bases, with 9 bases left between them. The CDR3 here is CASSLATGAYEQYF. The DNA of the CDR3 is TGCGCCAGCAGCTTGGCAACGGGAGCCTACGAGCAGTACTTC.

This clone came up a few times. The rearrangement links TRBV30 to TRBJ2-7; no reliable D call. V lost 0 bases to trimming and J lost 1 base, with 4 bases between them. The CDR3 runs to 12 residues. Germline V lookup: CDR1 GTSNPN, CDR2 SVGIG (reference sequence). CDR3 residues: CAWSVVSYEQYF. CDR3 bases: TGTGCCTGGAGTGTAGTTTCCTACGAGCAGTACTTC.

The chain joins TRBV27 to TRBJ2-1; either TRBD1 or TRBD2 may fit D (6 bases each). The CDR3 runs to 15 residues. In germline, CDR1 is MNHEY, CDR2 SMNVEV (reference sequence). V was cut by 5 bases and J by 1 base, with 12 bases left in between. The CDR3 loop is CASSRRGYSYNEQFF. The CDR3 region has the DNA TGTGCCAGCAGTCGGAGGGGGTATTCCTACAATGAGCAGTTCTTC.

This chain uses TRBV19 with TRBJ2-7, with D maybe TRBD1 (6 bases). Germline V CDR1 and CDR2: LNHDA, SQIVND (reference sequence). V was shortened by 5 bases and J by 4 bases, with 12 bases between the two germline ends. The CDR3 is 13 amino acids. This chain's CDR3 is CASSLGTPYEQYF. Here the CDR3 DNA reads TGTGCCAGTAGTCTCGGGACACCTTACGAGCAGTACTTC.

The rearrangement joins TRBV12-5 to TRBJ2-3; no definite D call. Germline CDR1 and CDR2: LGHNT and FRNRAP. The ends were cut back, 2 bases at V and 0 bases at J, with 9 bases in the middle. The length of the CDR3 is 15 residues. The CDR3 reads CASGLLHASTDTQYF. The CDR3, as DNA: TGTGCTAGTGGTTTGTTACATGCTAGCACAGATACGCAGTATTTT.

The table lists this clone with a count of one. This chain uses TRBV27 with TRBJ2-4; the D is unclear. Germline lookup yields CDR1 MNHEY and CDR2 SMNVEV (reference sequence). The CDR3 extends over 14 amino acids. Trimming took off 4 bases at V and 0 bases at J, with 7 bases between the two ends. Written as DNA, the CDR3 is TGTGCCAGCAGTTCTGGGTTAGCCAAAAACATTCAGTACTTC. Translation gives CASSSGLAKNIQYF.

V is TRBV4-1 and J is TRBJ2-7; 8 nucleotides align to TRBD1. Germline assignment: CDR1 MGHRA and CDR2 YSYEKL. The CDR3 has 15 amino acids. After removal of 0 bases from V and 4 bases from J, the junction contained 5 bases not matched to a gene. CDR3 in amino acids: CASSQDWTGPYEQYF. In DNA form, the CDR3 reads TGCGCCAGCAGCCAAGATTGGACAGGGCCATACGAGCAGTACTTC.

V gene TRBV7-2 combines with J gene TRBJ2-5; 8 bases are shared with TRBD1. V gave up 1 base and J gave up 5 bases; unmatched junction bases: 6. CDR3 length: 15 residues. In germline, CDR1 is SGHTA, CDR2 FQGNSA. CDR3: CASSLVTGEVETQYF. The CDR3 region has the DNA TGTGCCAGCAGCTTAGTGACAGGGGAGGTGGAGACCCAGTACTTC.

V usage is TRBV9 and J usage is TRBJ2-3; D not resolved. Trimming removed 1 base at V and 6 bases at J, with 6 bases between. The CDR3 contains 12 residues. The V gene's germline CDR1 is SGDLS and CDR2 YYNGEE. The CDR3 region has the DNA TGTGCCAGCAGCGTACCTCCGGATACGCAGTATTTT. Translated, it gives CASSVPPDTQYF. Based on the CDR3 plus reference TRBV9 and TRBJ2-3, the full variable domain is DSGVTQTPKHLITATGQRVTLRCSPRSGDLSVYWYQQSLDQGLQFLIQYYNGEERAKGNILERFSAQQFPDLHSELNLSSLELGDSALYFCASSVPPDTQYFGPGTRLTVL.

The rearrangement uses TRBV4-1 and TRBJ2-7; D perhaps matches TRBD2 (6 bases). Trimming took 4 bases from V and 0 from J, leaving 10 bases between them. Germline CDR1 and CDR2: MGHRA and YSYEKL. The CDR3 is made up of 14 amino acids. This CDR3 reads CASSPGDGSYEQYF. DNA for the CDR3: TGCGCCAGCAGCCCGGGGGACGGCTCCTACGAGCAGTACTTC.

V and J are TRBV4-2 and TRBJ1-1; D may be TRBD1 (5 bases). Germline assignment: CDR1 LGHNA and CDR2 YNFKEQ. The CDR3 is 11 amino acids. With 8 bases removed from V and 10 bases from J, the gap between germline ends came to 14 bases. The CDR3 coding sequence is TGTGCCAGCGGATGGGGGGACGGAGCTTTCTTT. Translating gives CASGWGDGAFF.

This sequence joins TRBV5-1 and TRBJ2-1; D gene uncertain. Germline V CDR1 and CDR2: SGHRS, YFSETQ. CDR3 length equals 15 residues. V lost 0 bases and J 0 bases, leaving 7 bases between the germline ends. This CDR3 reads CASSLGRSSYNEQFF. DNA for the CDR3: TGCGCCAGCAGCTTGGGGCGTAGCTCCTACAATGAGCAGTTCTTC.

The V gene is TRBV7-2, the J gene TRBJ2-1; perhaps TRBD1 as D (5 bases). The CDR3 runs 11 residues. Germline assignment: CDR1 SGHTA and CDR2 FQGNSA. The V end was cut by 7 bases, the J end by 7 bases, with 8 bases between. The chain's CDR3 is CASTSGNEQFF. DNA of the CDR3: TGTGCCAGCACCTCAGGGAATGAGCAGTTCTTC. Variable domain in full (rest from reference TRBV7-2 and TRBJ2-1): GAGVSQSPSNKVTEKGKDVELRCDPISGHTALYWYRQSLGQGLEFLIYFQGNSAPDKSGLPSDRFSAERTGGSVSTLTIQRTQQEDSAVYLCASTSGNEQFFGPGTRLTVL.